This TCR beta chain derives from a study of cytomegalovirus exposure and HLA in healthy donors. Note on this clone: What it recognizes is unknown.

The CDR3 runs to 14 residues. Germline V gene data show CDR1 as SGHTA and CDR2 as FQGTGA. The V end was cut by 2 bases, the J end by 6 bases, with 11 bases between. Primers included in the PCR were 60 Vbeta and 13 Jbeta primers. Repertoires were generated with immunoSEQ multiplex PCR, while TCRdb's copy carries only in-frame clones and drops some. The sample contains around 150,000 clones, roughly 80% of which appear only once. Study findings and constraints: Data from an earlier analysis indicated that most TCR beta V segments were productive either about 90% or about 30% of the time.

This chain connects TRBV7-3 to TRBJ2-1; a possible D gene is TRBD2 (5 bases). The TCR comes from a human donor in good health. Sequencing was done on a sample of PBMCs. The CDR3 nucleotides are TGTGCCAGCAGCTTAGAACGAGGGATCAATGAGCAGTTCTTC. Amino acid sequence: CASSLERGINEQFF.